This T cell receptor beta chain was identified in a study of shared clonotypes between healthy human individuals. The authors divided CD4+ cells into CD45RA+ naive and CD45RA-negative memory subsets. About this clone: What it recognizes is unknown.

Trimming took off 5 bases at V and 7 bases at J, with 20 bases between the two ends. Germline V gene sequence: CDR1 LNHNV, CDR2 YYDKDF (reference sequence). The CDR3 is 16 residues long. Sequenced by immunoSEQ multiplex PCR; TCRdb stores in-frame clones only, minus some. The data contain roughly 2.6 million clones, just over 90% of them seen just once; the ten biggest clones take up over 0.12%. General study points: Clonotype sharing among the donors was expected to vary with sequencing depth. Compared with memory subsets, naive subsets generally had larger estimated richness.

The chain couples TRBV15 to TRBJ2-2; perhaps TRBD1 as D (6 bases). Sequencing was carried out using naive CD4+ T cells sorted from blood. Documented subset: CD45RA+ positively selected. The receptor comes from a man aged 18 to 30 in good health. In DNA, the CDR3 is TGTGCCACCAGCCAAGCGCCCGACAGGTCCAGCGGGGAGCTGTTTTTT. Amino acids: CATSQAPDRSSGELFF. The full variable domain, with the rest looked up from reference TRBV15 and TRBJ2-2, is DAMVIQNPRYQVTQFGKPVTLSCSQTLNHNVMYWYQQKSSQAPKLLFHYYDKDFNNEADTPDNFQSRRPNTSFCFLDIRSPGLGDTAMYLCATSQAPDRSSGELFFGEGSRLTVL.